The 3 T cell receptor beta chains in this list originate from one sample, sequenced in a study of control samples from healthy donors and cancer patients. Sequencing used immunoSEQ multiplex PCR; TCRdb keeps in-frame clones, though not all of them. The sample lists approximately 97,000 clones, roughly 90% occurring once. The sample consisted of blood. The receptors come from a human donor in good health. The donor label of this sample is uncertain.

This sequence joins TRBV14 and TRBJ1-2; D perhaps matches TRBD1 (6 bases). The CDR3 is 15 residues long. Looked up from germline, CDR1 is SGHDN and CDR2 is FVKESK. In DNA form, the CDR3 reads TGTGTCTCCAGGACCAGGGGCACCCGGGGGTATGGCTACACCTTC. This translates into CVSRTRGTRGYGYTF.

The chain has TRBV11-2 and TRBJ1-4; perhaps TRBD1 as D (6 bases). The CDR3 covers 15 residues. Trimming took off 1 base at V and 7 bases at J, with 13 bases between the two ends. Per the germline V gene, CDR1 is SGHAT and CDR2 is FQNNGV. CDR3 bases: TGTGCCAGCAGCTTAGGAGGGGGGCCGTTTGAAAAACTGTTTTTT. This gives the protein CASSLGGGPFEKLFF.

The chain couples TRBV19 to TRBJ1-2; D call uncertain. V dropped 3 bases and J dropped 4 bases, with 15 bases sitting between them. This CDR3 contains 15 residues. From germline, CDR1 is LNHDA and CDR2 SQIVND (reference sequence). CDR3 sequence reads: CASSISQVLGYGYTF. The CDR3 bases are TGTGCCAGTAGTATTTCGCAGGTTCTCGGCTATGGCTACACCTTC.